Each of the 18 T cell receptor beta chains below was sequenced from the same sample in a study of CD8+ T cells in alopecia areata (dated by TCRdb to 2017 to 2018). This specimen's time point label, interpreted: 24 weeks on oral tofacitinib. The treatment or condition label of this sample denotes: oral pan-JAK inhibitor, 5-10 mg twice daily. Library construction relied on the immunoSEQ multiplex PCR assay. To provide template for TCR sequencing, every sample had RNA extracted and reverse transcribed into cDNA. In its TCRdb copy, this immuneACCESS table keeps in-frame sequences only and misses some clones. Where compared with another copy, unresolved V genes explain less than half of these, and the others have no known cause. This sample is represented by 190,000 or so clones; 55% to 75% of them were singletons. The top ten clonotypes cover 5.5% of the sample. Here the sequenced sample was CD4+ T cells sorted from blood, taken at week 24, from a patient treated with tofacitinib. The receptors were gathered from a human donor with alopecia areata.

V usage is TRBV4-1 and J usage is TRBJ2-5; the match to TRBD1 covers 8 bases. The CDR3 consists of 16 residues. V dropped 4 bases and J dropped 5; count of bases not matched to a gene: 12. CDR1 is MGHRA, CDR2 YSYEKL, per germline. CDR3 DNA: TGCGCCAGCAGCCCTCTGGACAGGGCAGTCCACGAGACCCAGTACTTC. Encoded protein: CASSPLDRAVHETQYF.

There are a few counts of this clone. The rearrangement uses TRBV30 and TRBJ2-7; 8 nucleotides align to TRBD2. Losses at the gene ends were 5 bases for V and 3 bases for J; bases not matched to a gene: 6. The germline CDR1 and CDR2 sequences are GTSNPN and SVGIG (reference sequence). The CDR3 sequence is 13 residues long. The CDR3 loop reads CAWGSAGGYEQYF. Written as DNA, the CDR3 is TGTGCCTGGGGTTCGGCGGGGGGCTACGAGCAGTACTTC.

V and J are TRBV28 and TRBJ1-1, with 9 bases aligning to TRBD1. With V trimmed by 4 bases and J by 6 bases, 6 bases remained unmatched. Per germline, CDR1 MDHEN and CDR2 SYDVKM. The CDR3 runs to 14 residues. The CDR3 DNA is TGTGCCAGCAGTTCAAACAGGGGGCTTCCTGAAGCTTTCTTT. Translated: CASSSNRGLPEAFF.

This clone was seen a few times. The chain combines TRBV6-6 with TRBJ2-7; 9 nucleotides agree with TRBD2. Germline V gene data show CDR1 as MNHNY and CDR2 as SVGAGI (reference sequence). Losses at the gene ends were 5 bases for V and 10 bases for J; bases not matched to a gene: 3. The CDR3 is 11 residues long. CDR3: CASSLGTSQYF. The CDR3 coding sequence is TGTGCCAGCAGTCTTGGGACTAGCCAGTACTTC.

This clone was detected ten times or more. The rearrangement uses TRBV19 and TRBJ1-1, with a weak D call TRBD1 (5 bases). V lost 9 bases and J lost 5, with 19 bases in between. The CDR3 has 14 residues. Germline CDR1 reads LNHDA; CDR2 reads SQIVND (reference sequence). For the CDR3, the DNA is TGTGCCAGCACTAACGCGGGGGGAAGGACTGAAGCTTTCTTT. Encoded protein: CASTNAGGRTEAFF.

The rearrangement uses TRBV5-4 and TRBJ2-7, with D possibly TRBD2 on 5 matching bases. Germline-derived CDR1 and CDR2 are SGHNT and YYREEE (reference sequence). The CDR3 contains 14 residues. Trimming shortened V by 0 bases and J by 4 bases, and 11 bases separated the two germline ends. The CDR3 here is CASSLGTLSYEQYF. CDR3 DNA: TGTGCCAGCAGCTTGGGGACTCTCTCGTACGAGCAGTACTTC. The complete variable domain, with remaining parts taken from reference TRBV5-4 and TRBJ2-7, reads ETGVTQSPTHLIKTRGQQVTLRCSSQSGHNTVSWYQQALGQGPQFIFQYYREEENGRGNFPPRFSGLQFPNYSSELNVNALELDDSALYLCASSLGTLSYEQYFGPGTRLTVT.

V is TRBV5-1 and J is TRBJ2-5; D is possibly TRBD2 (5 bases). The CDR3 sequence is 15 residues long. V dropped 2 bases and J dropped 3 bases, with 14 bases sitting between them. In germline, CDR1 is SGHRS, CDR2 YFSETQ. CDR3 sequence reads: CASSFPGVAEETQYF. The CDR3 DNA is TGCGCCAGCAGCTTCCCCGGGGTAGCAGAAGAGACCCAGTACTTC. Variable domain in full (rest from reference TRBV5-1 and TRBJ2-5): KAGVTQTPRYLIKTRGQQVTLSCSPISGHRSVSWYQQTPGQGLQFLFEYFSETQRNKGNFPGRFSGRQFSNSRSEMNVSTLELGDSALYLCASSFPGVAEETQYFGPGTRLLVL.

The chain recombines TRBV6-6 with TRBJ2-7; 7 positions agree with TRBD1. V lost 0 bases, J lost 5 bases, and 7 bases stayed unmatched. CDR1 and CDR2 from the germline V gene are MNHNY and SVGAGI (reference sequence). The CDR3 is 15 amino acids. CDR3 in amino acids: CASSYSNGRGNEQYF. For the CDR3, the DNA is TGTGCCAGCAGTTACTCGAATGGCAGGGGGAACGAGCAGTACTTC.

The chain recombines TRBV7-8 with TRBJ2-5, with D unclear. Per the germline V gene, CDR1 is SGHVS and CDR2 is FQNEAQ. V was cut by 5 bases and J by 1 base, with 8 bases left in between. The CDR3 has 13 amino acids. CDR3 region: CASSRFIQETQYF. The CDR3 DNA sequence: TGTGCCAGCAGCCGCTTCATCCAAGAGACCCAGTACTTC.

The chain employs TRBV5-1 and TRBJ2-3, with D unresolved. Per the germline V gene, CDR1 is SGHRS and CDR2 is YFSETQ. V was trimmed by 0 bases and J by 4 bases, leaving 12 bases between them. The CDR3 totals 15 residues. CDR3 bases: TGCGCCAGCAGCTTGGACGGAAGAGGACCAGATACGCAGTATTTT. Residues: CASSLDGRGPDTQYF.

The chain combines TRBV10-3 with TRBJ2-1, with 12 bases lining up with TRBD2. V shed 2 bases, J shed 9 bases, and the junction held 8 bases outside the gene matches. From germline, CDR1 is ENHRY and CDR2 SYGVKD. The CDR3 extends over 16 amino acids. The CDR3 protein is CAISETVTSGRIEQFF. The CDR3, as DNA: TGTGCCATCAGTGAGACCGTGACTAGCGGGAGAATTGAGCAGTTCTTC.

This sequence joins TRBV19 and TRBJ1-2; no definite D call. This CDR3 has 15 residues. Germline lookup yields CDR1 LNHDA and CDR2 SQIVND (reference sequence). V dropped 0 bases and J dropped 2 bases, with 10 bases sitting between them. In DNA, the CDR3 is TGTGCCAGTAGTATAGATAAGGGTGCAAACTATGGCTACACCTTC. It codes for CASSIDKGANYGYTF.

CDR3: CASSQSIRGPRQYF. The CDR3 nucleotides are TGTGCCAGCAGCCAATCAATCAGGGGCCCTCGTCAGTACTTC. The chain carries TRBV7-9 and TRBJ2-4, with D possibly matching TRBD1 (6 bases). The length of the CDR3 is 14 residues. The germline gives CDR1 SEHNR, CDR2 FQNEAQ (reference sequence). Deletions cut 5 bases from V and 12 bases from J, with 20 bases between. Full variable domain (rest looked up from reference TRBV7-9 and TRBJ2-4): DTGVSQNPRHKITKRGQNVTFRCDPISEHNRLYWYRQTLGQGPEFLTYFQNEAQLEKSRLLSDRFSAERPKGSFSTLEIQRTEQGDSAMYLCASSQSIRGPRQYFGAGTRLSVL.

DNA of the CDR3: TGCAGCGTTGAAGTCGGGTTTAATCAGCCCCAGCATTTT. Protein product: CSVEVGFNQPQHF. This chain uses TRBV29-1 with TRBJ1-5, with no clear D. The CDR3 sequence is 13 residues long. The V gene lost 1 base and the J gene lost 4 bases, with 8 bases spanning the gap. Germline values: CDR1 SQVTM, CDR2 ANQGSEA.

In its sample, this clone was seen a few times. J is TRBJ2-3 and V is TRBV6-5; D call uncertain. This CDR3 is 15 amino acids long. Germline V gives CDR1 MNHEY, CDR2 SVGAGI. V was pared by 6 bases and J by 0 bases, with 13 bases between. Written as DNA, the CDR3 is TGTGCCAGCAGCAGGATGGCCGAGAGCACAGATACGCAGTATTTT. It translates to CASSRMAESTDTQYF.

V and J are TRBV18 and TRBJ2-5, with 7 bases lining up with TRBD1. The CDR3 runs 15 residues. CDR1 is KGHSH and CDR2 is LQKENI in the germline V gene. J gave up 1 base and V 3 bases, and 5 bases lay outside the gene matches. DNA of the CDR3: TGTGCCAGCTCACCTAACAGGGACAGCCAAGAGACCCAGTACTTC. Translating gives CASSPNRDSQETQYF.

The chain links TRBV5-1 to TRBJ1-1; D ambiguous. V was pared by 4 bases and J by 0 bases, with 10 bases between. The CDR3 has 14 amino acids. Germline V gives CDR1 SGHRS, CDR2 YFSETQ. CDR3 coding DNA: TGCGCCAGCAGCCCCACAGACCTGAACACTGAAGCTTTCTTT. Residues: CASSPTDLNTEAFF.

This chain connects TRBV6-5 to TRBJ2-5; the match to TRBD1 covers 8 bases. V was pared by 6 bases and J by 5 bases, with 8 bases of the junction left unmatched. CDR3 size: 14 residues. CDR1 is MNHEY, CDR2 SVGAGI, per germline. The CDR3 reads CASSQQGVGETQYF. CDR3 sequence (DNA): TGTGCCAGCAGCCAACAGGGGGTAGGCGAGACCCAGTACTTC.